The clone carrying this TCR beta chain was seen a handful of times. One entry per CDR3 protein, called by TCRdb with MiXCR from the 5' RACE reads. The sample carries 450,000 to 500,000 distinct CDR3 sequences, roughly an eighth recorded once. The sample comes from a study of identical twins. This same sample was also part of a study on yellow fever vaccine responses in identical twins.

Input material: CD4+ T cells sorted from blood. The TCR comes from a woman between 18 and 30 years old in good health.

The CDR3 spells CASSQDRGSKGTDTQYF. Here the CDR3 DNA reads TGTGCCAGCAGCCAAGATAGGGGGAGTAAGGGCACAGATACGCAGTATTTT. V and J are TRBV3-1 and TRBJ2-3; D possibly corresponds to TRBD1 (6 bases). Germline CDR1 is LGHDT and CDR2 is YNNKEL (reference sequence). Deletions cut 0 bases from V and 1 base from J, with 14 bases between. The CDR3 has 17 residues.